This TCR beta chain was documented in a study of blood T cells in healthy people across ages. Study summary: For every two T cells, template switching captured about one barcoded beta molecule. The study, taken as a whole, reports: Roughly linearly, TCR beta diversity per million T cells fell as age increased. Correlation between TCR beta diversity and naive T cell percentage was strong.

A J-beta primer mix and a sample-barcoded 5' primer were used in a second PCR of about 6 to 12 cycles. A 12-random-nucleotide template-switch adaptor tagged each cDNA molecule. TCRdb processed the 5' RACE reads anew with MiXCR; each CDR3 protein has one entry. The data hold about 640,000 distinct CDR3 sequences, with roughly three fifths observed a single time. V lost 4 bases, J lost 5 bases, and 14 bases lay in between. The V gene's germline CDR1 is SEHNR and CDR2 FQNEAQ (reference sequence). The CDR3 is made up of 14 amino acids. Remarks on this clonotype: Its antigen is currently unknown.

The receptor was isolated from a man aged 60 to 75 in good health. The chain has TRBV7-9 and TRBJ1-1; perhaps TRBD1 as D (6 bases). What was sequenced was blood. The DNA for the CDR3 is TGTGCCAGCAGCTACAACGACAGGTGGACTGAAGCTTTCTTT. It translates to CASSYNDRWTEAFF.